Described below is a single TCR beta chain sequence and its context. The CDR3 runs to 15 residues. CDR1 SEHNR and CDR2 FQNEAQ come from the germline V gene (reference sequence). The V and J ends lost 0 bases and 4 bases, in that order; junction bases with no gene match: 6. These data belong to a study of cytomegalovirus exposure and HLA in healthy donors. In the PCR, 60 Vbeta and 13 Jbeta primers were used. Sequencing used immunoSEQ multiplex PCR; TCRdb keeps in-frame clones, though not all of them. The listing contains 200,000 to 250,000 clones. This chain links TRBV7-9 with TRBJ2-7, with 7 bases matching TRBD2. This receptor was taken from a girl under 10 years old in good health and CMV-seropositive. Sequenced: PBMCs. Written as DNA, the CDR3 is TGTGCCAGCAGCTTAGCGGCGGGAGAAGTTTACGAGCAGTACTTC. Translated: CASSLAAGEVYEQYF.